This T cell receptor (beta chain) was obtained from a study of blood T cell repertoires in COVID-19. This CDR3 comprises 14 residues. V shed 2 bases and J 6 bases; nucleotides not matched to a gene: 1. Germline loops: CDR1 KGHSH, CDR2 LQKENI. Authors' methods: From reference gene primer amplification, estimates of nucleated cell counts were derived. Measured with immunoSEQ multiplex PCR; TCRdb has only the in-frame clones, and not every one. V and J calls and clone size come straight from that table; D and trimming were deduced from the DNA. Counted here are about 65,000 clones, about 94% occurring once; the ten biggest clones make up roughly 2.7%.

This receptor was obtained from a man in his 70s with active COVID-19. This sequence joins TRBV18 and TRBJ1-2; 12 positions match TRBD1. The sample comprised peripheral blood. The CDR3 here is CASSPGTGGDGYTF. The CDR3 DNA follows: TGTGCCAGCTCACCAGGGACAGGGGGCGATGGCTACACCTTC.